This T cell receptor (beta chain) was recovered during a study of shared clonotypes between healthy human individuals. Broader study findings: Several donors held 4.5% to 5% of naive CD4 clonotypes in common. The low donor count limited represented genetic and exposure-history diversity.

Comments on this clone: Its antigen is unidentified.

This CDR3 is 17 amino acids long. V gave up 0 bases and J gave up 0 bases; unmatched junction bases: 4. Germline-derived CDR1 and CDR2 are SGHNT and YYREEE (reference sequence). Assay: immunoSEQ multiplex PCR; the TCRdb copy retains only in-frame clones and omits some. The profile shows 850,000 to 1,200,000 clones, about 74% of them singletons. The chain combines TRBV5-4 with TRBJ2-3, with 10 bases matching TRBD2. The TCR was taken from a man younger than 35 in good health. Material: memory CD4+ T cells sorted from blood. As to subset: CD45RA-negative fraction. CDR3 amino acids: CASSLVTSGLSTDTQYF. The CDR3 coding sequence is TGTGCCAGCAGCTTGGTGACTAGCGGGCTTAGCACAGATACGCAGTATTTT.